Described below is a single T cell receptor (beta chain) sequence and its context. This specimen belongs to a study of blood T cell repertoires in COVID-19. In the authors' methods: Nucleated cell counts were estimated from reference gene primer amplification. The protocol was immunoSEQ multiplex PCR, while the TCRdb copy is restricted to in-frame clones and leaves out a portion. The D gene and trimming were derived from the DNA, and the V and J assignments and clone size from that table. The sample yields some 300,000 clones, roughly 86% seen once. The clonotype originates from a woman between 45 and 65 years old who had been exposed to COVID-19. Specimen: PBMCs or T cells enriched from blood (not recorded which).

CDR3 in amino acids: CASSGSGPNTEAFF. The CDR3 DNA sequence: TGTGCCAGCTCAGGTTCAGGGCCGAACACTGAAGCTTTCTTT. The chain links TRBV18 to TRBJ1-1, with a possible D match to TRBD1 (5 bases). V was pared by 5 bases and J by 1 base, with 11 bases between. The length of the CDR3 is 14 residues. Germline V gives CDR1 KGHSH, CDR2 LQKENI.